Included here is one TCR beta chain sequence, with context. The antigen it binds to is not known. It has no much larger one-base neighbor in the sample; base qualities were not kept. The source of the sample is a study of tumor-infiltrating lymphocytes in primary liver carcinoma listed by TCRdb under 2017. Some background on the complete study: The five patients, three men and two women aged 30 to 69 years, had hepatocellular carcinoma (four) or combined HCC and intrahepatic cholangiocarcinoma (one). The study combined TCRbeta repertoire sequencing, expression microarrays and whole-exome sequencing across five regions of each liver tumor, with adjacent normal tissue and blood. Reproducibility between technical replicate repertoires was high, with correlation coefficients above 0.95 and mean shared-clone rates about 0.9. The 25 or so tumor region samples were profiled with Agilent mRNA microarrays so that TCRbeta repertoire diversity could be related to the local molecular phenotype. Tumors of the five patients were stage T1-T3 N0M0 with maximum diameters of roughly 4.2 to 10 cm. A total of around 35 specimens from 5 patients, comprising approximately 25 tumor regions, 5 adjacent noncancerous liver tissues and 5 peripheral blood samples, were covered by TCRbeta repertoire sequencing. Each sample produced about 3.5 to 7.5 million productive TCRbeta reads, and read depth showed no significant difference between tissue types.

TCRbeta-specific cDNA was reverse-transcribed from 500 ng total RNA using a constant-region primer and ProtoScript II reverse transcriptase. The TCRbeta libraries were prepared through three rounds of nested multiplex PCR following a slightly modified ARM-PCR procedure. Each of the first two PCR rounds ran for 9 to 10 cycles using multiplex TRBV1-TRBV30 forward primers together with a Cbeta reverse primer. Sample barcodes and Illumina adapters were added in a final 25-cycle PCR using Deep VentR polymerase. Amplicons of 200-500 bp were gel-purified with a QIAquick gel extraction kit before sequencing. An Illumina HiSeq 2500 was used to sequence the TCRbeta amplicons with 250-bp paired-end reads. As for the authors' bioinformatics: Trimmomatic v0.33 was used to quality-trim the reads, and FLASH v1.2.11 was used to merge paired reads so that full CDR3 sequences could be recovered. V, D and J germline segments were assigned to the rearranged TCRbeta sequences using MiGEC v1.2.1b. VDJtools v1.0.0 computed clonotype statistics and Shannon-Wiener diversity indices. To cut down on sampling bias, every analysis after diversity analysis relied on just the 250 most abundant clonotypes from each sample. Using fastp at Q25 and MiXCR, TCRdb reprocessed the public reads and kept productive beta chains. A single entry per CDR3 protein holds the most common genes and DNA from its merged rows. The V and J calls and clone size come from TCRdb's table, not from the authors' own analysis. This sample holds 99,000 or so distinct CDR3 sequences; over 55% were observed only once. The top ten constitute 9.5% of the sample.

General study outcomes and caveats: Only the TCR beta chain was sequenced, which likely underestimates true repertoire diversity because unpaired alpha chains were not captured. Comparison of CD4+ and CD8+ T cell repertoires was precluded by the use of bulk unsorted samples. Only a few patients were included in the study, and the authors note that the findings should be validated in a larger study. Only about 8-24% of top clones were present in all five regions of a tumor, suggesting spatial heterogeneity of tumor-infiltrating T cells. Repertoire overlap was higher between tumor regions (mean roughly 35%) than tumor-adjacent (17%) or tumor-blood (14%) pairs, consistent with antigen-driven expansion. Compared with blood, tumors had a significantly larger share of the repertoire taken up by the top 250 clones (p = 0.039).

From the cysteine up to the phenylalanine, the CDR3 has a length of 12 residues. Just the 36-base CDR3 DNA is kept, in frame starting at base 1. Reading the germline V gene gives CDR1 SGHTA and CDR2 FQGNSA. A distance of 7 bases separates the germline ends of V and J, which lose 5 bases and 3 bases respectively. Total RNA and DNA were co-extracted without cell sorting from roughly 20-30 mg of bulk tissue using the AllPrep DNA/RNA mini kit. Between late 2015 and early 2016, several patients in China with histopathologically diagnosed primary liver carcinoma had their tumors surgically resected. At the time of sampling, the patients had chronic HBV infection and had not received any treatment. Five spatially separated regions were sampled from each tumor: the superior, inferior, left-lateral and right-lateral poles, plus the tumor centre. Histology showed that every tumor sample contained more than 80% viable tumor cells. Pieces of fresh tumor and adjacent tissue were cut in half, with one half kept in RNAlater at -80 degrees C and the other half sent for histology.

Input material: liver tumor tissue from sampling region 5. The intended sense of this specimen's cell subset or site label: tumor region T5, tumor centre. The chain was built from TRBV7-2 and TRBJ1-1; the best D guess is TRBD1, with 5 bases matching. The sequence came from a woman aged 55-75 years with primary liver carcinoma and hepatitis B virus infection. The nucleotides are TGTGCCAGCAGCGACAGCTACACTGAAGCTTTCTTT. Translation gives CASSDSYTEAFF.